The next 12 T cell receptor beta chains were all read from a single sample in a study of blood T cell repertoires in COVID-19. Produced via immunoSEQ multiplex PCR; TCRdb's table is partial and in-frame only. The sample carries approximately 150,000 clones, around 89% recorded once. The sequencing input was peripheral blood. These receptors all stem from a man aged 45-65 years with active or convalescent COVID-19.

The chain uses TRBV30 and TRBJ1-1; D call uncertain. V shed 1 base and J shed 3 bases, with 9 bases lying between them. This CDR3 has 13 amino acids. Looked up from germline, CDR1 is GTSNPN and CDR2 is SVGIG (reference sequence). In DNA form, the CDR3 reads TGTGCCTGGAGTGACGGGGAGTACACTGAAGCTTTCTTT. Protein product: CAWSDGEYTEAFF.

J is TRBJ2-7 and V is TRBV7-8; D remains ambiguous. The germline V and J ends were trimmed by 1 base and 2 bases, with 15 bases remaining between them. Germline CDR1 and CDR2: SGHVS and FQNEAQ. The CDR3 is made up of 16 amino acids. The CDR3, as DNA: TGTGCCAGCAGCTTAGAAGGTACCTCGAGCGCCTACGAGCAGTACTTC. It yields the protein CASSLEGTSSAYEQYF. The variable domain in full, with the rest retrieved from reference TRBV7-8 and TRBJ2-7, is GAGVSQSPRYKVAKRGQDVALRCDPISGHVSLFWYQQALGQGPEFLTYFQNEAQLDKSGLPSDRFFAERPEGSVSTLKIQRTQQEDSAVYLCASSLEGTSSAYEQYFGPGTRLTVT.

The chain combines TRBV29-1 with TRBJ2-5; 10 bases match TRBD2. Germline assignment: CDR1 SQVTM and CDR2 ANQGSEA. Unmatched junction bases numbered 4, after V lost 3 bases and J lost 3 bases. The CDR3 has 14 residues. The CDR3 is CSVDRLAGEETQYF. CDR3 sequence (DNA): TGCAGCGTTGATCGGCTAGCGGGGGAAGAGACCCAGTACTTC.

The rearrangement links TRBV18 to TRBJ1-2; D remains unclear. Per the germline V gene, CDR1 is KGHSH and CDR2 is LQKENI. There are 16 residues in the CDR3. Trimming took 3 bases from V and 0 from J, leaving 14 bases between them. This CDR3 reads CASSPSEVTANYGYTF. In DNA, the CDR3 is TGTGCCAGCTCACCTTCGGAGGTCACAGCTAACTATGGCTACACCTTC.

Worth noting for this clone: At one of its ends the junction is not consistent with the germline gene, which may arise from a read error. The chain carries TRBV11-2 and TRBJ2-7; D gene ambiguous. Looked up from germline, CDR1 is SGHAT and CDR2 is FQNNGV. This CDR3 is built from 14 residues. CDR3 sequence reads: CASSLEPGSYEQYF. The CDR3 nucleotides read TGTGCCAGCAGCCTAGAGCCCGGGTCCTACGAGCAGTACTTC.

This clone was seen a single time. The rearrangement joins TRBV28 to TRBJ2-3; a weak D match, TRBD1 (5 bases). The CDR3 loop spans 13 amino acids. Trimming stripped 5 bases from V and 6 bases from J, with 12 bases between. Germline V gene lookup returns CDR1 MDHEN and CDR2 SYDVKM. The CDR3 DNA is TGTGCCAGCAGTCGGCAGGGCAGGGATACGCAGTATTTT. As protein: CASSRQGRDTQYF.

V and J are TRBV5-5 and TRBJ1-3, with 7 bases aligning to TRBD1. The CDR3 has 16 amino acids. The germline CDR1 and CDR2 sequences are SGHKS and YYEKEE (reference sequence). Trimming at V came to 0 bases and at J to 0 bases, leaving 3 bases not matched to a gene. This CDR3 reads CASSLVRDSSGNTIYF. In DNA, the CDR3 is TGTGCCAGCAGCTTGGTTCGGGACAGCTCTGGAAACACCATATATTTT.

The chain couples TRBV2 to TRBJ2-7; 10 nucleotides line up with TRBD1. After removal of 8 bases from V and 6 bases from J, the junction contained 10 bases not matched to a gene. This CDR3 comprises 14 residues. Germline V lookup: CDR1 SNHLY, CDR2 FYNNEI. The CDR3 sequence is CASCSGTGACEQYF. DNA of the CDR3: TGTGCCAGCTGCTCCGGGACAGGGGCTTGCGAGCAGTACTTC.

J is TRBJ2-1 and V is TRBV2, with a possible D match to TRBD2 (5 bases). Germline values: CDR1 SNHLY, CDR2 FYNNEI. This CDR3 is 15 amino acids long. V was pared by 5 bases and J by 9 bases, with 20 bases between. The CDR3 spells CASSPTWGVVTEQFF. Written as DNA, the CDR3 is TGTGCCAGCAGTCCGACTTGGGGAGTCGTTACTGAGCAGTTCTTC.

The genes are TRBV5-5 and TRBJ2-7; 8 bases align to TRBD2. This CDR3 is 13 amino acids long. Germline trimming cut 2 bases from V and 4 bases from J; bases unmatched to any gene: 2. Germline loops: CDR1 SGHKS, CDR2 YYEKEE (reference sequence). CDR3 in DNA: TGTGCCAGCAGCTTAACTAGCGGATACGAGCAGTACTTC. The encoded protein is CASSLTSGYEQYF.

The chain recombines TRBV10-3 with TRBJ1-6, with D perhaps matching TRBD1 (5 bases). Per germline, CDR1 ENHRY and CDR2 SYGVKD. The CDR3 contains 19 residues. V was cut by 0 bases and J by 7 bases, with 22 bases left in between. CDR3 nucleotide sequence: TGTGCCATCAGTGAGTCGAGCGGGGCAGGGAGGTTGGGGAATTCACCCCTCCACTTT. This sequence encodes CAISESSGAGRLGNSPLHF.

The chain has TRBV5-1 and TRBJ2-2, with 13 bases identical to TRBD2. The CDR3 spans 15 residues. With 3 bases clipped from V and 5 bases from J, the junction kept 1 base outside the gene matches. Germline V gene sequence: CDR1 SGHRS, CDR2 YFSETQ. This chain's CDR3 is CASSSGLAGTGELFF. DNA of the CDR3: TGCGCCAGCAGCTCGGGACTAGCGGGAACCGGGGAGCTGTTTTTT.